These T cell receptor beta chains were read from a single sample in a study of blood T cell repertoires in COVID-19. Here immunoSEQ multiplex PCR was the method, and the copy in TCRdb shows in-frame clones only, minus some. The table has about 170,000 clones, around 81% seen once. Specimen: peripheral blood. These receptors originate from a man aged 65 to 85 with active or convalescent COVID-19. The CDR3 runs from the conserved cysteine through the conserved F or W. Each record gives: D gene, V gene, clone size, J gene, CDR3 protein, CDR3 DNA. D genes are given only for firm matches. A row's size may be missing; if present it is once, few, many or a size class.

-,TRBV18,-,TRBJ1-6,CASSPPTGPGNSPLHF,TGTGCCAGCTCACCACCTACAGGGCCGGGGAATTCACCCCTCCACTTT
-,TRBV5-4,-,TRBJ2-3,CASSLSRVRSTDTQYF,TGTGCCAGCAGCTTGTCCAGGGTGCGGAGCACAGATACGCAGTATTTT
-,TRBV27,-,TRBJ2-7,CASSFTGPYEQYF,TGTGCCAGCAGTTTTACAGGGCCCTACGAGCAGTACTTC
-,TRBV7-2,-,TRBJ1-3,CASSFGGAGAGNTIYF,TGTGCCAGCAGCTTTGGAGGGGCGGGCGCTGGAAACACCATATATTTT
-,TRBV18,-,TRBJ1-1,CASSQRLLEGNTEAFF,TGTGCCAGCTCACAACGCCTATTAGAGGGGAACACTGAAGCTTTCTTT
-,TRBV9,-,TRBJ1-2,CASSVAGGLMGGYTF,TGTGCCAGCAGCGTAGCTGGCGGATTAATGGGTGGCTACACCTTC
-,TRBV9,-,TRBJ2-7,CASSVGYQGANYEQYF,TGTGCCAGCAGCGTAGGGTACCAAGGGGCAAACTACGAGCAGTACTTC
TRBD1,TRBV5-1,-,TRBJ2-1,CASSLVGHRGTPSSSYNEQFF,TGCGCCAGCAGCTTGGTTGGGCACAGGGGGACCCCCTCCAGCTCCTACAATGAGCAGTTCTTC
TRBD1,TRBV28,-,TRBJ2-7,CASRSRSRTGSYEQYF,TGTGCCAGCAGGTCACGGTCCCGGACAGGCTCCTACGAGCAGTACTTC
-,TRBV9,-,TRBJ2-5,CASSSGLGRQYQETQYF,TGTGCCAGCAGCTCTGGTTTGGGGAGACAATACCAAGAGACCCAGTACTTC
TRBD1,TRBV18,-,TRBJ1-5,CASSPRTGENQPQHF,TGTGCCAGCTCACCAAGGACAGGGGAGAATCAGCCCCAGCATTTT
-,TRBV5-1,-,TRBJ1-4,CASGPGSATNEKLFF,TGCGCCAGCGGCCCAGGTAGCGCAACTAATGAAAAACTGTTTTTT
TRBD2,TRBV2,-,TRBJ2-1,CASSERPSTSGKRYNEQFF,TGTGCCAGCAGTGAACGACCTAGTACTAGCGGGAAGAGATACAATGAGCAGTTCTTC
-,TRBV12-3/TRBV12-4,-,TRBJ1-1,CASSRAGDTEAFF,TGTGCCAGCAGTCGGGCCGGGGACACTGAAGCTTTCTTT
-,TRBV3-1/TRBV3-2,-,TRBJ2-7,CASSHMGSYEQYF,TGTGCCAGCAGCCACATGGGCAGCTACGAGCAGTACTTC
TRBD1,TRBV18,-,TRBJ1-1,CASSPDRAEAFF,TGTGCCAGCTCACCGGACAGGGCTGAAGCTTTCTTT
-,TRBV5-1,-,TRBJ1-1,CASSFRDLNTEAFF,TGCGCCAGCAGCTTCCGGGATCTGAACACTGAAGCTTTCTTT
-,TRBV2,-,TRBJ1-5,CASSDKRGDQPQHF,TGTGCCAGCAGTGATAAACGGGGGGATCAGCCCCAGCATTTT
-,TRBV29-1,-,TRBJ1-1,CSVEGTERTEAFF,TGCAGCGTTGAAGGAACAGAAAGAACTGAAGCTTTCTTT
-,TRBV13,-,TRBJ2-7,CASSPHDGDYEQYF,TGTGCCAGCAGCCCGCACGACGGGGACTACGAGCAGTACTTC
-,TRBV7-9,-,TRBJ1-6,CASSLVGRDSPLHF,TGTGCCAGCAGCTTAGTCGGTCGAGATTCACCCCTCCACTTT
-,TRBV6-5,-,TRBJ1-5,CASRPLTGAAGAQHF,TGTGCCAGCAGACCCCTTACAGGCGCCGCTGGTGCCCAGCATTTT
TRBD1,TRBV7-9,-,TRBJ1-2,CASSIGQGYGYTF,TGTGCCAGCAGCATCGGACAGGGCTATGGCTACACCTTC
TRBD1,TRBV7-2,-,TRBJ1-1,CASSINRGTEAFF,TGTGCCAGCAGCATCAACAGGGGCACTGAAGCTTTCTTT
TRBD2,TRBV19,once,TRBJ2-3,CASSRTSGRGTDTQYF,TGTGCCAGTAGTAGGACTAGCGGGAGGGGCACAGATACGCAGTATTTT
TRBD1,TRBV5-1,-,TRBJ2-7,CASSIRDRGSEQYF,TGCGCCAGCAGCATCCGGGACAGGGGATCCGAGCAGTACTTC
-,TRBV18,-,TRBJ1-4,CASSPRFMADEKLFF,TGTGCCAGCTCACCACGGTTCATGGCGGATGAAAAACTGTTTTTT
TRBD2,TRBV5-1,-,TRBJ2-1,CASSPGTSGTYNEQFF,TGCGCCAGCAGCCCCGGGACTAGCGGTACCTACAATGAGCAGTTCTTC
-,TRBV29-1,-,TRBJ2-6,CSVGTSFGANVLTF,TGCAGCGTCGGGACTTCCTTCGGGGCCAACGTCCTGACTTTC
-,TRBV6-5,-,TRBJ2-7,CASSYMNEQYF,TGTGCCAGCTCCTATATGAACGAGCAGTACTTC
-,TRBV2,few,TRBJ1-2,CASSTTSGGYTF,TGTGCCAGCAGTACGACATCGGGGGGCTACACCTTC
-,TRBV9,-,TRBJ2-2,CASSVVSLRQNTGELFF,TGTGCCAGCAGCGTAGTCAGCTTGCGGCAGAACACCGGGGAGCTGTTTTTT
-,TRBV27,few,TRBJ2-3,CASSLQVPTDTQYF,TGTGCCAGCAGCCTACAGGTTCCCACAGATACGCAGTATTTT
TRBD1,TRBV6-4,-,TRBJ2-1,CASSGQGGLGEQFF,TGTGCCAGCAGTGGACAGGGGGGCCTCGGTGAGCAGTTCTTC
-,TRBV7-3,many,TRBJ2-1,CASSFTGSSYNEQFF,TGTGCCAGCAGCTTCACAGGGTCCTCCTACAATGAGCAGTTCTTC
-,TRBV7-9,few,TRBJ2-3,CASSPIVGAGYTDTQYF,TGTGCCAGCAGCCCCATAGTTGGAGCGGGCTACACAGATACGCAGTATTTT
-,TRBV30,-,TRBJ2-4,CAWSGGRESKNIQYF,TGTGCCTGGAGTGGAGGACGGGAGAGCAAAAACATTCAGTACTTC
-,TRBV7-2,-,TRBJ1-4,CASSGRGFTNEKLFF,TGTGCCAGCAGCGGGAGGGGATTCACTAATGAAAAACTGTTTTTT
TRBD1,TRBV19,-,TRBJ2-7,CASAGTVTYEQYF,TGTGCCAGCGCCGGGACAGTAACCTACGAGCAGTACTTC
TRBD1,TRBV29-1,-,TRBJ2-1,CSVGQSSYNEQFF,TGCAGCGTGGGACAGAGCTCCTACAATGAGCAGTTCTTC
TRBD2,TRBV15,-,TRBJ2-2,CATSPDRGAGELFF,TGTGCCACCAGTCCGGACCGGGGGGCCGGGGAGCTGTTTTTT
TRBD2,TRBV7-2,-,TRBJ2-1,CASSSIAGGPRNEQFF,TGTGCCAGCAGCTCAATAGCGGGAGGGCCTCGGAATGAGCAGTTCTTC
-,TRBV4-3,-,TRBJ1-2,CASSQDTGNVGGYTF,TGCGCCAGCAGCCAAGATACAGGGAATGTTGGAGGCTACACCTTC
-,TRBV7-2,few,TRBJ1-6,CASSWGAKINSPLHF,TGTGCCAGCAGCTGGGGAGCAAAGATTAATTCACCCCTCCACTTT
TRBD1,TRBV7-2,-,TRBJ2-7,CASSRPGQGLGEQYF,TGTGCCAGCAGCCGCCCGGGACAGGGGTTGGGAGAGCAGTACTTC
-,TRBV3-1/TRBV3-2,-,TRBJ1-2,CASSQGPGGYTF,TGTGCCAGCAGCCAAGGTCCCGGGGGGTACACCTTC
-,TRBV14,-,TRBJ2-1,CASSQRGGTIYNEQFF,TGTGCCAGCAGCCAGAGGGGGGGGACTATATACAATGAGCAGTTCTTC
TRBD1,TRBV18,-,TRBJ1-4,CASSPLRISRGSEKLFF,TGTGCCAGCTCACCACTTAGAATATCCAGGGGGAGTGAAAAACTGTTTTTT
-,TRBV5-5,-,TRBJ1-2,CAFGRDPTYGYTF,TGCGCGTTCGGGAGGGACCCCACCTATGGCTACACCTTC
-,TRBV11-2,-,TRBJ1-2,CASSLIAGAGAPGSGYTF,TGTGCCAGCAGCTTAATAGCGGGGGCAGGGGCCCCGGGGAGTGGCTACACCTTC